This T cell receptor beta chain was identified in a study of regulatory T cells in long-lasting Graves disease. This clonotype was observed a handful of times. Its antigen is as yet unknown. Study-level findings and limits: In persistent patients, shared public clonotypes (under 3,000) outnumbered those in new patients (around 1,000). Preferential use of TRBV28, TRBJ1-2 and TRBJ2-5 was seen in persistent disease.

V lost 10 bases, J lost 2 bases, and 17 bases lay in between. Germline V gene sequence: CDR1 LNHDA, CDR2 SQIVND (reference sequence). This CDR3 spans 15 amino acids. Time point described: newly diagnosed GD, antithyroid drugs for less than 3 months. TCR sequences were obtained from RNA taken from PBMCs. Patients met American Thyroid Association criteria for Graves' disease. Arm-PCR of CDR3 regions with iRepertoire HTBI primers generated TCR beta libraries. TCRdb ran MiXCR on the multiplex PCR reads and lists one entry per CDR3 protein. The data show about 430,000 distinct CDR3 sequences, about 15% seen once. The sample was also linked to a second study, of T cells in Graves' hyperthyroidism and ophthalmopathy. Per that paper: Stable hyperthyroidism: no ophthalmopathy progression over 18 months of follow-up.

This clonotype was sampled from a woman aged 35 to 49 with Graves disease. This chain uses TRBV19 with TRBJ2-2; D is ambiguous. The starting material was peripheral blood mononuclear cells (PBMCs), obtained at new diagnosis, from a patient treated with antithyroid drugs. The CDR3 spells CATHGLVYNTGELFF. CDR3 nucleotide sequence: TGTGCCACCCACGGGCTAGTGTATAACACCGGGGAGCTGTTTTTT.